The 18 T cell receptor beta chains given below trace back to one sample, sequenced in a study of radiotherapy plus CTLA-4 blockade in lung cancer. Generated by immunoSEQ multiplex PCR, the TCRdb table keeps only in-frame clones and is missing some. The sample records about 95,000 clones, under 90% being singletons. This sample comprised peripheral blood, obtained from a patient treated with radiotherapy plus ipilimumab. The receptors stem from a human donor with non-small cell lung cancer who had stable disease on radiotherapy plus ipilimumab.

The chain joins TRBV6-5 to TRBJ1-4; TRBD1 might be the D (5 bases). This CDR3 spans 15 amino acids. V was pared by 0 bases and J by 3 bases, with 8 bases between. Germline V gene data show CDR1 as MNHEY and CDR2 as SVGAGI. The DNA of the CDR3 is TGTGCCAGCAGTTACTCGGGGCGGCCTAATGAAAAACTGTTTTTT. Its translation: CASSYSGRPNEKLFF.

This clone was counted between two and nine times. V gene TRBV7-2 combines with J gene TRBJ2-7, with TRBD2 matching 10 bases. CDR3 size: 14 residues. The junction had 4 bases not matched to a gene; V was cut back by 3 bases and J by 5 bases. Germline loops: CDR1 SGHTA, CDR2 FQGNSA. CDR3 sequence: CASSLGTSVDEQYF. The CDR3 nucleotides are TGTGCCAGCAGCTTGGGGACTAGCGTTGACGAGCAGTACTTC.

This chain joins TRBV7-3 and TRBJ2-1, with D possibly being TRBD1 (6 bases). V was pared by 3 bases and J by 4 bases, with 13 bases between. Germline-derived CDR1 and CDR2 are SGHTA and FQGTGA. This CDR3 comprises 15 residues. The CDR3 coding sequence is TGTGCCAGCAGCTTCGACAGGAGCCAGTACAATGAGCAGTTCTTC. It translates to CASSFDRSQYNEQFF. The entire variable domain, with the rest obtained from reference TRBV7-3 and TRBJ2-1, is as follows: GAGVSQTPSNKVTEKGKYVELRCDPISGHTALYWYRQSLGQGPEFLIYFQGTGAADDSGLPNDRFFAVRPEGSVSTLKIQRTERGDSAVYLCASSFDRSQYNEQFFGPGTRLTVL.

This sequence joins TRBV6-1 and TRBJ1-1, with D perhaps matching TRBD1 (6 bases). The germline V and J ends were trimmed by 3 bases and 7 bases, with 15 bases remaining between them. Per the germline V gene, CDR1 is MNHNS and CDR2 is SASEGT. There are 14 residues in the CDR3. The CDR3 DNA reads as TGTGCCAGCAGTGAGGTACAGGGCCGGGGTGAAGCTTTCTTT. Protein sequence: CASSEVQGRGEAFF.

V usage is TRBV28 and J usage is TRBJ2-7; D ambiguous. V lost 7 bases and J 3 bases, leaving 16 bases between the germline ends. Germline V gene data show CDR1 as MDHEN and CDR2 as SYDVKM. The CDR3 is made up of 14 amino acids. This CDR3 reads CASTPGQAFYEQYF. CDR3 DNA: TGTGCCAGCACCCCCGGGCAAGCCTTCTACGAGCAGTACTTC.

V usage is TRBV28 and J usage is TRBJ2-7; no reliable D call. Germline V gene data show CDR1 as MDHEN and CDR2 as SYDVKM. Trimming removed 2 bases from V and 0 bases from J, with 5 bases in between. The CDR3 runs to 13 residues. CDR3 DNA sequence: TGTGCCAGCAGTTTACAGGTCTCCTACGAGCAGTACTTC. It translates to CASSLQVSYEQYF.

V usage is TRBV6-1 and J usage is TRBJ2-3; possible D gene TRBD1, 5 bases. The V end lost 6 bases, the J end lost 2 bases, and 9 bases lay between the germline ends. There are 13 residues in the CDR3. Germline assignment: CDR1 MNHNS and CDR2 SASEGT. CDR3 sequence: CASRDINTDTQYF. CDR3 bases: TGTGCCAGCAGGGACATAAACACAGATACGCAGTATTTT.

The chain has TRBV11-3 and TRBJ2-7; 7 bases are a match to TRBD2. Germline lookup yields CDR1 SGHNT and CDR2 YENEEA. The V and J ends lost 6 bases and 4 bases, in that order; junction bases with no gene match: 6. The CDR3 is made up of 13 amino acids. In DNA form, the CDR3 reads TGTGCCAGCAGTTTGATGGGGGGGTACGAGCAGTACTTC. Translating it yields CASSLMGGYEQYF.

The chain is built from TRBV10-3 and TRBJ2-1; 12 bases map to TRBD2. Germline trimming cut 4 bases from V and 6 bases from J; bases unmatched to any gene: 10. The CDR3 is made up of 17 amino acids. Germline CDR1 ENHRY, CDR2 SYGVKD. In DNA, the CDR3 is TGTGCCATCAGTGCCCGGACTAGCGGGACCAAACCCAATGAGCAGTTCTTC. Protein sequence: CAISARTSGTKPNEQFF.

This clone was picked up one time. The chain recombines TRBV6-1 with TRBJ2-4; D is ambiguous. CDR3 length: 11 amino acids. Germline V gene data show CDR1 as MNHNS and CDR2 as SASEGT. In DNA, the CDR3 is TGTGCTATTGGGGTTTCGAACATTCAGTACTTC. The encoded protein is CAIGVSNIQYF.

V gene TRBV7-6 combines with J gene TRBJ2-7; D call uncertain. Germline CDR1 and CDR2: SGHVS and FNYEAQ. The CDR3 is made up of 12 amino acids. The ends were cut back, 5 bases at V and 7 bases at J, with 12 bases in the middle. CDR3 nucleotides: TGTGCCAGCAGCCCGATTTGGGGAGAGCAGTACTTC. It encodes CASSPIWGEQYF.

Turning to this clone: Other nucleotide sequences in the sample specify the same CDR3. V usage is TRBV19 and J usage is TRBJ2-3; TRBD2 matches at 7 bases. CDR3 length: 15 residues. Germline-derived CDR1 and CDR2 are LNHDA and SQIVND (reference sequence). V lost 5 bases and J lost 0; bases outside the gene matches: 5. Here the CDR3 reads CASSLAGVSTDTQYF. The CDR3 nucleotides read TGTGCCAGTAGTCTGGCGGGGGTTAGCACAGATACGCAGTATTTT.

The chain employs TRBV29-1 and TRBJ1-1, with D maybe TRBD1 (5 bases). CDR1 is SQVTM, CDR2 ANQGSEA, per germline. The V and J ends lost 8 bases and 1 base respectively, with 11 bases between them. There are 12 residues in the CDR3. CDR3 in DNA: TGCAGCCTACAGGTTACGAACACTGAAGCTTTCTTT. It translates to CSLQVTNTEAFF.

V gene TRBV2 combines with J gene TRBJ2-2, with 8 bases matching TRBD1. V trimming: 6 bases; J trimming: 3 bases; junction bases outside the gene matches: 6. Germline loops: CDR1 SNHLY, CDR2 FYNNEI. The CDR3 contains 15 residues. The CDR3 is CASRMQGAYTGELFF. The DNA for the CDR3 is TGTGCCAGCAGGATGCAGGGGGCATACACCGGGGAGCTGTTTTTT.

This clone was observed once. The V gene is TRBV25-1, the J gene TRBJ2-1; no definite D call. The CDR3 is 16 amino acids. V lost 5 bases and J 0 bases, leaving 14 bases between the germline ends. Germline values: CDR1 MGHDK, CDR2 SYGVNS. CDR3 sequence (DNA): TGTGCCAGCAGTAAAAAGACTTCTACCTCCTACAATGAGCAGTTCTTC. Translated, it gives CASSKKTSTSYNEQFF.

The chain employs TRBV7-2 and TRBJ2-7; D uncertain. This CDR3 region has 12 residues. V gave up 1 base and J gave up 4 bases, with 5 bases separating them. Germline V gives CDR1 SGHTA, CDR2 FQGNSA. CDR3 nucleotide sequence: TGTGCCAGCAGCTTAGTGGGTTACGAGCAGTACTTC. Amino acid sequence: CASSLVGYEQYF.

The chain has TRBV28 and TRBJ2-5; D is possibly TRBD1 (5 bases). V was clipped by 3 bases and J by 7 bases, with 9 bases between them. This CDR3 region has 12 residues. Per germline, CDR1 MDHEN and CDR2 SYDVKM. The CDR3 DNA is TGTGCCAGCAGTTTGGGGCGAGGGACCCAGTACTTC. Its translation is CASSLGRGTQYF.

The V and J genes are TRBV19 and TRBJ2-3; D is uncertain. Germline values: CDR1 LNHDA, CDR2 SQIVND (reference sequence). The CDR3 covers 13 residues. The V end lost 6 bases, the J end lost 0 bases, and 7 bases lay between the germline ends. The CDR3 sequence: CASRDVSTDTQYF. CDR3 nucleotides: TGTGCCAGTAGGGACGTTAGCACAGATACGCAGTATTTT.